This T cell receptor beta chain was sequenced in a study of long-term antiretroviral therapy in people with HIV. CDR1 and CDR2 (germline): SEHNR, FQNEAQ (reference sequence). With V trimmed by 5 bases and J by 1 base, 10 bases remained unmatched. This CDR3 has 16 amino acids. In the United States, treatment was given to all participants with HIV. Version v3.0 of the immunoSEQ assay was performed at survey level. Method: immunoSEQ multiplex PCR; TCRdb's copy keeps in-frame clones and lacks some. Among approximately 21,000 clones listed, approximately 77% were seen once. This clone was recorded once. Its antigen is unidentified. Findings of the study overall: Every time point showed a repertoire led by clones expanded before ART. Nothing was known about ART adherence, viral resistance or changes in therapy.

The rearrangement joins TRBV7-9 to TRBJ1-1; 7 bases are shared with TRBD1. The sequence was obtained from a man between 50 and 59 years old with HIV. The sample in question was unsorted PBMCs, obtained at the start of antiretroviral therapy. The CDR3 coding sequence is TGTGCCAGCAGCATGGAAGCCGGGACAGAGAACACTGAAGCTTTCTTT. As protein: CASSMEAGTENTEAFF. Looking up the rest from reference TRBV7-9 and TRBJ1-1 gives the full variable domain: DTGVSQNPRHKITKRGQNVTFRCDPISEHNRLYWYRQTLGQGPEFLTYFQNEAQLEKSRLLSDRFSAERPKGSFSTLEIQRTEQGDSAMYLCASSMEAGTENTEAFFGQGTRLTVV.